The next 7 T cell receptor beta chains were all read from a single sample in a study of Graves' ophthalmopathy and Graves' hyperthyroidism. Amplified TCR beta CDR3 regions were obtained using RNA transcripts as template. HTBI primers served in a first-round RT-PCR, which a second-round multiplex PCR followed. TCRdb reprocessed the multiplex PCR reads with MiXCR, giving one entry per CDR3 protein. The top ten clones hold under 55% of a sample with 200,000 to 250,000 distinct CDR3 sequences, roughly 21% of them seen once. Input material: peripheral blood. The receptor set was obtained from a woman in her forties or fifties with Graves' ophthalmopathy.

This clonotype was recorded many times. The chain uses TRBV29-1 and TRBJ2-7, with D tentatively TRBD1 (5 bases). The germline V gene has CDR1 SQVTM and CDR2 ANQGSEA. CDR3 length: 11 amino acids. V lost 6 bases and J 3 bases, leaving 9 bases between the germline ends. The CDR3 sequence: CSVLTDYEQYF. The CDR3 nucleotides read TGCAGCGTGCTGACAGACTACGAGCAGTACTTC.

The chain employs TRBV28 and TRBJ1-5; 7 bases align to TRBD1. This CDR3 has 15 amino acids. V lost 5 bases, J lost 5 bases, and 9 bases stayed unmatched. Germline V gene lookup returns CDR1 MDHEN and CDR2 SYDVKM. CDR3 DNA sequence: TGTGCCAGCAGTAAGGAGCAGGGGGGCGATCAGCCCCAGCATTTT. Residues: CASSKEQGGDQPQHF.

In this sample, this clonotype turned up many times. The chain employs TRBV7-8 and TRBJ1-2; 8 bases agree with TRBD1. The CDR3 runs 16 residues. CDR1 is SGHVS and CDR2 is FQNEAQ in the germline V gene. V shed 5 bases, J shed 3 bases, and the junction held 11 bases outside the gene matches. CDR3 sequence (DNA): TGTGCCAGCAGCCAAGATTCCGGACAGGGCGACTATGGCTACACCTTC. Residues: CASSQDSGQGDYGYTF.

This clonotype was recorded many times. The gene calls are TRBV24-1 and TRBJ2-2; 10 bases are shared with TRBD1. The CDR3 consists of 16 residues. The germline gives CDR1 KGHDR, CDR2 SFDVKD. J lost 4 bases, V lost 7 bases, and 8 bases had no gene match. This CDR3 is CATRIPGQGTTGELFF. DNA of the CDR3: TGTGCCACCAGAATTCCGGGACAGGGGACCACCGGGGAGCTGTTTTTT.

This clonotype has a handful of counts. A clone one base away is much larger, so this may be a read error. The rearrangement uses TRBV9 and TRBJ2-6, with a possible D match to TRBD1 (5 bases). Germline CDR1 is SGDLS and CDR2 is YYNGEE. The germline V and J ends were trimmed by 6 bases and 1 base, with 5 bases remaining between them. CDR3 size: 13 residues. The CDR3 sequence is CASTGSGANVLTF. As DNA, the CDR3 is TGTGCCAGCACAGGGTCTGGGGCCAACGTCCTGACTTTC.

The rearrangement links TRBV7-8 to TRBJ2-2, with TRBD1 matching over 9 bases. Germline CDR1 and CDR2: SGHVS and FQNEAQ. V lost 6 bases to trimming and J lost 5 bases; unmatched junction nucleotides: 7. The CDR3 length is 15 residues. The CDR3 bases are TGTGCCAGCAGTCCCGGGACAGGGCGGACCGGGGAGCTGTTTTTT. This sequence encodes CASSPGTGRTGELFF.

This clonotype was detected ten times or more. V gene TRBV29-1 combines with J gene TRBJ1-1, with 9 nucleotides matching TRBD1. J was trimmed by 7 bases and V by 7 bases; bases with no gene match: 7. Germline lookup yields CDR1 SQVTM and CDR2 ANQGSEA. CDR3 length equals 12 residues. CDR3 amino acids: CSAPGQGFEAFF. The CDR3 bases are TGCAGCGCTCCGGGACAGGGATTTGAAGCTTTCTTT.